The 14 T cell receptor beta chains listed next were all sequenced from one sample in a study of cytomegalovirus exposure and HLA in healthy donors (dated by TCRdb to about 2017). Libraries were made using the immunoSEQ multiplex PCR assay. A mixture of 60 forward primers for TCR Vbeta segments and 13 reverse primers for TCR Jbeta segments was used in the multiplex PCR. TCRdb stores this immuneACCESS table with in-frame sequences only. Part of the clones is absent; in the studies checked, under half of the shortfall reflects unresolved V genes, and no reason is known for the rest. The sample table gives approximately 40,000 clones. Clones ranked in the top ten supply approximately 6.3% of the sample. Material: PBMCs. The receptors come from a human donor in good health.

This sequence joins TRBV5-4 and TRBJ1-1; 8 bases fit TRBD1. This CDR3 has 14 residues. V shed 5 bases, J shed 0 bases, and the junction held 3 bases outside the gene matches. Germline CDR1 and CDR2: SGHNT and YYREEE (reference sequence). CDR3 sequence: CASSGDRLNTEAFF. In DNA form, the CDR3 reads TGTGCCAGCAGTGGGGACAGGTTGAACACTGAAGCTTTCTTT. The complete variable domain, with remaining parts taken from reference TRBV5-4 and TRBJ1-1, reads ETGVTQSPTHLIKTRGQQVTLRCSSQSGHNTVSWYQQALGQGPQFIFQYYREEENGRGNFPPRFSGLQFPNYSSELNVNALELDDSALYLCASSGDRLNTEAFFGQGTRLTVV.

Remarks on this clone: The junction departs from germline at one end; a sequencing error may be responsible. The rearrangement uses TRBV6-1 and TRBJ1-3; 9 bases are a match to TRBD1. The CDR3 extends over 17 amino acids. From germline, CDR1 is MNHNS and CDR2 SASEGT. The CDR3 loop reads CASSGGGQGRGGNNIYF. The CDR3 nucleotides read TGTGCCAGCAGTGGAGGGGGACAGGGTCGAGGGGGAAACAACATATATTTT.

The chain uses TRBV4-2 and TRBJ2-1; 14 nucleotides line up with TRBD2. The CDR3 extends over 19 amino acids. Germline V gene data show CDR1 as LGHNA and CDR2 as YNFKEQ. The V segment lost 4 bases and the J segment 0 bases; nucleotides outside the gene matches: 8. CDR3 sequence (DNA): TGTGCCAGCAGCCTAAGAGGGACTAGCGGGGGTCGCTCCTACAATGAGCAGTTCTTC. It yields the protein CASSLRGTSGGRSYNEQFF.

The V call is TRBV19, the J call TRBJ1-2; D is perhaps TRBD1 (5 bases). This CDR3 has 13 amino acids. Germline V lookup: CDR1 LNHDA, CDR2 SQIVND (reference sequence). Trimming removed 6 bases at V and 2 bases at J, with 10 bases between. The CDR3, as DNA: TGTGCCAGTAGCCCAAAGGGGAACTATGGCTACACCTTC. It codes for CASSPKGNYGYTF.

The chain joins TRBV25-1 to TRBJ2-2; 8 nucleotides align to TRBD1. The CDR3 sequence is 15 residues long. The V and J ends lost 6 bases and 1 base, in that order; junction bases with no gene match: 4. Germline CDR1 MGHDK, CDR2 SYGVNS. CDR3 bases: TGTGCCAGCAGGGACGACAGGGGGAACACCGGGGAGCTGTTTTTT. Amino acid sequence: CASRDDRGNTGELFF.

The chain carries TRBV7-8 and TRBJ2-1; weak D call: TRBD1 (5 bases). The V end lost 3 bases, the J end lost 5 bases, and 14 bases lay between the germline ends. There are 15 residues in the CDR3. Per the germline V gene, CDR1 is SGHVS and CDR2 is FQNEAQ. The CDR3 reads CASSFEGDRDNEQFF. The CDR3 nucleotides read TGTGCCAGCAGCTTTGAAGGGGATCGGGACAATGAGCAGTTCTTC.

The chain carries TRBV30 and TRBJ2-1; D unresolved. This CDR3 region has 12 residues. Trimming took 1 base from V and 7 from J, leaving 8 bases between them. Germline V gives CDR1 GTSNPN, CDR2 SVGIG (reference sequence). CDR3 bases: TGTGCCTGGAGTGGCCTAAAGAATGAGCAGTTCTTC. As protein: CAWSGLKNEQFF.

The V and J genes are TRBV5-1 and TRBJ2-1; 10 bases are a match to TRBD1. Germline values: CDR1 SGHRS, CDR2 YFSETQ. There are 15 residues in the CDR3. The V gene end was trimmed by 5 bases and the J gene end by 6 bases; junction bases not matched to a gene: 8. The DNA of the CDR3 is TGCGCCAGCAGTCCGCGGGACAGGGGCCGCAATGAGCAGTTCTTC. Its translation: CASSPRDRGRNEQFF.

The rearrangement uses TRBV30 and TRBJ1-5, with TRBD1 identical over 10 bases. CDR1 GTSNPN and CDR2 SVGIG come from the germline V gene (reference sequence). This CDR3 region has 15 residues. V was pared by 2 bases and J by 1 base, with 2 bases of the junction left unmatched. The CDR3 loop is CAWSRQGASNQPQHF. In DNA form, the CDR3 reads TGTGCCTGGAGTCGACAGGGGGCGAGCAATCAGCCCCAGCATTTT.

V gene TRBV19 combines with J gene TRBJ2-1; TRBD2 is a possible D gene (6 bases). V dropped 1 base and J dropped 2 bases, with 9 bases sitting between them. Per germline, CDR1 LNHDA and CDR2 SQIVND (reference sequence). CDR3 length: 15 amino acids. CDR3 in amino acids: CASSIAGVAYNEQFF. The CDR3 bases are TGTGCCAGTAGTATAGCGGGGGTAGCCTACAATGAGCAGTTCTTC.

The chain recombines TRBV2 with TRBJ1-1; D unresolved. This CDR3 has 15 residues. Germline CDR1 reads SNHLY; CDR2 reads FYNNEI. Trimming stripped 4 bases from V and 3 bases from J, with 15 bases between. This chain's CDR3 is CASSAEEGGDTEAFF. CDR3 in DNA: TGTGCCAGCAGTGCTGAAGAGGGAGGCGACACTGAAGCTTTCTTT.

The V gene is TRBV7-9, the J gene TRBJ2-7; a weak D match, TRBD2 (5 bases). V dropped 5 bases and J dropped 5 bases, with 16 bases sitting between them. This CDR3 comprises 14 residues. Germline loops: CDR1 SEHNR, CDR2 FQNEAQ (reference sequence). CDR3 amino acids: CASSRGEGWDEQYF. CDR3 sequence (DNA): TGTGCCAGCAGCCGGGGAGAAGGGTGGGACGAGCAGTACTTC. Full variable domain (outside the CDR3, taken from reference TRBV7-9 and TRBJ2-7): DTGVSQNPRHKITKRGQNVTFRCDPISEHNRLYWYRQTLGQGPEFLTYFQNEAQLEKSRLLSDRFSAERPKGSFSTLEIQRTEQGDSAMYLCASSRGEGWDEQYFGPGTRLTVT.

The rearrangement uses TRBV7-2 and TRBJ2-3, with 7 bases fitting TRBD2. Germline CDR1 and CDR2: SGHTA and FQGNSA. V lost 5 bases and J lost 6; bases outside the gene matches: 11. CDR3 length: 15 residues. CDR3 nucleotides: TGTGCCAGCAGCACTGGGACTATTGGTGACGATACGCAGTATTTT. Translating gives CASSTGTIGDDTQYF.

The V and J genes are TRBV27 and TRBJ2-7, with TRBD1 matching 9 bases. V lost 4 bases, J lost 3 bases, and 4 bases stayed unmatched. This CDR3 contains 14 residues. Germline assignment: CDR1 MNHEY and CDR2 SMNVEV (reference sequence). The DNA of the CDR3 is TGTGCCAGCAGTTCTGGACAGGGGTACTACGAGCAGTACTTC. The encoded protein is CASSSGQGYYEQYF.